A selection of T cell receptor beta chains follows, all from one sample in a study of T cells in tumors after PD-1 blockade. The repertoire was sequenced with immunoSEQ multiplex PCR; TCRdb's copy has only in-frame clones and lacks some. The sample carries some 7,200 clones, roughly two thirds recorded once. Sample: tumor tissue, taken after anti-PD-1 treatment. These TCRs come from a human donor with basal cell carcinoma. Both conserved end residues are part of each CDR3. The order of the fields is D gene, J gene, clone size, V gene, CDR3 DNA, CDR3 protein. D genes are given only for firm matches. The listing skips clone size in some rows; elsewhere it reads once, few, many or a size class.

d_call: -
j_call: TRBJ2-2
clone_size: once
v_call: TRBV12-1
cdr3_nt: TGTGCCAGCAGCTCCCTAGCGCGACAGGGGAAAAAGGCCGGGGAGCTGTTTTTT
cdr3_aa: CASSSLARQGKKAGELFF

d_call: -
j_call: TRBJ1-1
clone_size: -
v_call: TRBV7-6
cdr3_nt: TGTGCCAGCAGCGCAGACCTAAACACTGAAGCTTTCTTT
cdr3_aa: CASSADLNTEAFF

d_call: -
j_call: TRBJ1-5
clone_size: -
v_call: TRBV19
cdr3_nt: TGTGCCAGTACCCCGGGACGTATCAATCAGCCCCAGCATTTT
cdr3_aa: CASTPGRINQPQHF

d_call: TRBD2
j_call: TRBJ2-1
clone_size: -
v_call: TRBV6-6
cdr3_nt: TGTGCCAGCAGTTACGTAGCGGGGGCGCTCCATGAGCAGTTCTTC
cdr3_aa: CASSYVAGALHEQFF

d_call: -
j_call: TRBJ1-5
clone_size: -
v_call: TRBV2
cdr3_nt: TGTGCCAGCTCGTTTGCGACGGAAATCAATCAGCCCCAGCATTTT
cdr3_aa: CASSFATEINQPQHF

d_call: TRBD1
j_call: TRBJ1-6
clone_size: large
v_call: TRBV7-9
cdr3_nt: TGTGCCAGCAGCCCCGGGACAGTTAGAATACCCCTCCACTTT
cdr3_aa: CASSPGTVRIPLHF

d_call: -
j_call: TRBJ2-7
clone_size: -
v_call: TRBV5-1
cdr3_nt: TGCGCCAGCAGCTTGGTGCCTCCGGGACAAACCTACGAGCAGTACTTC
cdr3_aa: CASSLVPPGQTYEQYF

d_call: -
j_call: TRBJ2-7
clone_size: -
v_call: TRBV28
cdr3_nt: TGTGCCAGCAGTTCCTCTCAACAGGGAGCCGAGCAGTACTTC
cdr3_aa: CASSSSQQGAEQYF

d_call: -
j_call: TRBJ2-7
clone_size: -
v_call: TRBV5-5
cdr3_nt: TGTGCCAGCAGCTTGGACGGCGGGGCCCATCCCCCATACGAGCAGTACTTC
cdr3_aa: CASSLDGGAHPPYEQYF

d_call: -
j_call: TRBJ2-1
clone_size: -
v_call: TRBV7-9
cdr3_nt: TGTGCCAGCAGCTTGTTGGGGCGACACAATGAGCAGTTCTTC
cdr3_aa: CASSLLGRHNEQFF

d_call: -
j_call: TRBJ2-2
clone_size: -
v_call: TRBV6-5
cdr3_nt: TGTGCCAGCAGCTACCGGAGCGGCGGGGAGCTGTTTTTT
cdr3_aa: CASSYRSGGELFF

d_call: TRBD1
j_call: TRBJ1-1
clone_size: medium-sized
v_call: TRBV5-1
cdr3_nt: TGCGCCAGCAGCGACGGGACAGTGAACACTGAAGCTTTCTTT
cdr3_aa: CASSDGTVNTEAFF

d_call: -
j_call: TRBJ1-5
clone_size: -
v_call: TRBV2
cdr3_nt: TGTGCCAGCAGTGAATTGGCAGGGAATCAGCCCCAGCATTTT
cdr3_aa: CASSELAGNQPQHF

d_call: TRBD1
j_call: TRBJ1-5
clone_size: -
v_call: TRBV6-5
cdr3_nt: TGTGCCAGCAGCCCCGGGACAGGGACTAATCAGCCCCAGCATTTT
cdr3_aa: CASSPGTGTNQPQHF

d_call: TRBD2
j_call: TRBJ2-1
clone_size: -
v_call: TRBV18
cdr3_nt: TGTGCCAGCTCACCACCTAGCGGGAGCGGGTACAATGAGCAGTTCTTC
cdr3_aa: CASSPPSGSGYNEQFF

d_call: -
j_call: TRBJ2-5
clone_size: few
v_call: TRBV29-1
cdr3_nt: TGCAGCGTTGGGATGGGGTTCGGGGAGACCCAGTACTTC
cdr3_aa: CSVGMGFGETQYF

d_call: -
j_call: TRBJ1-1
clone_size: -
v_call: TRBV12-5
cdr3_nt: TGTGCTAGTGGCCGGGGGGACACTGAAGCTTTCTTT
cdr3_aa: CASGRGDTEAFF

d_call: -
j_call: TRBJ2-3
clone_size: few
v_call: TRBV5-1
cdr3_nt: TGCGCCAGCAGCTTGGACACAGATACGCAGTATTTT
cdr3_aa: CASSLDTDTQYF

d_call: TRBD1
j_call: TRBJ2-7
clone_size: -
v_call: TRBV7-9
cdr3_nt: TGTGCCAGCAGTTCTCTACGGACAGGGGAGACCTACGAGCAGTACTTC
cdr3_aa: CASSSLRTGETYEQYF

d_call: -
j_call: TRBJ2-7
clone_size: -
v_call: TRBV4-3
cdr3_nt: TGCGCCAGCAGCCAAGATTATGGGGAACCGGATGAGCAGTACTTC
cdr3_aa: CASSQDYGEPDEQYF

d_call: -
j_call: TRBJ2-2
clone_size: -
v_call: TRBV9
cdr3_nt: TGTGCCAGCAGCGTCTGGGGGAGTAACACCGGGGAGCTGTTTTTT
cdr3_aa: CASSVWGSNTGELFF

d_call: TRBD2
j_call: TRBJ2-5
clone_size: -
v_call: TRBV9
cdr3_nt: TGTGCCAGCAGCGTGACTAGCGGGAAAGAGACCCAGTACTTC
cdr3_aa: CASSVTSGKETQYF